This T cell receptor (beta chain) comes out of a study of blood T cell repertoires in COVID-19. Assay: immunoSEQ multiplex PCR; the TCRdb copy retains only in-frame clones and omits some. The sample has approximately 180,000 clones, approximately 85% seen once; the top ten hold 6.2%. All enrollees were about 18 to 100 years old and from 20 to 30 US areas. Participants reported their clinical history, and cohort assignment relied on those reports. This TCR was recovered from a man aged 40-49 years who had recovered from COVID-19. Sequencing was done on a sample of PBMCs or T cells enriched from blood (not recorded which).

Here the CDR3 DNA reads TGCGCCAGCAGCTATACTAGCTACGAGCAGTACTTC. Its protein product is CASSYTSYEQYF. This chain uses TRBV5-1 with TRBJ2-7; TRBD2 is a possible D gene (5 bases). The V and J ends lost 3 bases and 3 bases respectively, with 7 bases between them. The CDR3 is 12 residues long. Germline CDR1 SGHRS, CDR2 YFSETQ. The full variable domain, in which reference TRBV5-1 and TRBJ2-7 provide the parts outside the CDR3, is KAGVTQTPRYLIKTRGQQVTLSCSPISGHRSVSWYQQTPGQGLQFLFEYFSETQRNKGNFPGRFSGRQFSNSRSEMNVSTLELGDSALYLCASSYTSYEQYFGPGTRLTVT.